Detailed here is one TCR beta chain. Antigen specificity is unknown. The data stem from a study of cytomegalovirus exposure and HLA in healthy donors. Study results and limitations: The study labeled under 200 TCR beta chains cytomegalovirus-associated.

The V gene end was trimmed by 5 bases and the J gene end by 9 bases; junction bases not matched to a gene: 11. In germline, CDR1 is SGHTA, CDR2 FQGNSA. The CDR3 covers 16 residues. PCR amplification relied on 60 Vbeta primers (plus 13 Jbeta primers). Sequencing used immunoSEQ multiplex PCR; TCRdb keeps in-frame clones, though not all of them. The sample holds roughly 95,000 clones, 80% to 90% seen once. The sequenced sample consisted of PBMCs. The TCR comes from a man under 40 in good health and CMV-seropositive. The V and J genes are TRBV7-2 and TRBJ2-1; 12 positions agree with TRBD2. CDR3 region: CASSPSSGRAMVEQFF. Written as DNA, the CDR3 is TGTGCCAGCAGCCCTTCTAGCGGGAGGGCCATGGTTGAGCAGTTCTTC.